This T cell receptor (beta chain) was captured in a study of T cell clones after liver transplantation. Study context: Immunosuppression withdrawal was tried within 2 years after liver transplantation in this trial.

The data were produced by immunoSEQ multiplex PCR, yet TCRdb's version contains in-frame clones alone and is incomplete. The sample has more than 95,000 clones; just over 90% are singletons. V dropped 3 bases and J dropped 0; count of bases not matched to a gene: 5. CDR1 is LGHNA and CDR2 is YSLEER in the germline V gene. The CDR3 spans 16 residues. General study points: Post-transplant, graft-donor-reactive CD4 TCRbeta sequences in blood dropped significantly in 5 of 8 subjects. A larger donor-reactive than third-party decline suggested partial antigen-specific deletion.

Unstimulated PBMCs were sorted into CD3+CD4+ and CD3+CD8+ populations. As regards this clone: The antigen is undetermined.

The material sequenced was CD4+ T cells from blood, taken 12 months after liver transplant. The chain combines TRBV4-3 with TRBJ2-5; the match to TRBD1 covers 9 bases. This receptor was taken from a human patient who received a liver transplant. The graft donor may be the source of some T cells. Here the CDR3 reads CASSQGTGSYQETQYF. CDR3 in DNA: TGCGCCAGCAGCCAGGGGACAGGGTCGTACCAAGAGACCCAGTACTTC.